This passage covers 25 T cell receptor beta chains from one sample sequenced in a study of T cell responses to AZD1222 COVID-19 vaccine. Repertoires were generated with immunoSEQ multiplex PCR, while TCRdb's copy carries only in-frame clones and drops some. The sample gives about 150,000 clones, around 94% of which show up once; roughly 1.2% is in the top ten. This sample comprised peripheral blood, obtained on day 0 of AZD1222 vaccination. These TCRs come from an adult in good health.

CDR3 nucleotides: TGTGCCAGCAGGGGGACCTATCAGCCCCAGCATTTT. It translates to CASRGTYQPQHF. The J gene is TRBJ1-5, the V gene TRBV12-3 or TRBV12-4, with D perhaps TRBD1 (5 bases). This CDR3 is 12 amino acids long. Trimming took 6 bases from V and 5 from J, leaving 8 bases between them.

The chain carries TRBV5-1 and TRBJ1-5, with a possible D match to TRBD1 (5 bases). V shed 2 bases and J shed 0 bases, with 6 bases lying between them. Germline CDR1 is SGHRS and CDR2 is YFSETQ. CDR3 size: 14 residues. The CDR3 DNA is TGCGCCAGCAGCTTAGGGGTTAGCAATCAGCCCCAGCATTTT. Translation: CASSLGVSNQPQHF.

The genes are TRBV5-1 and TRBJ2-1; D possibly corresponds to TRBD2 (6 bases). The CDR3 is 12 residues long. V dropped 4 bases and J dropped 8 bases, with 10 bases sitting between them. Germline loops: CDR1 SGHRS, CDR2 YFSETQ. The CDR3 DNA is TGCGCCAGCAGCCGGGAGTATGATGAGCAGTTCTTC. This gives the protein CASSREYDEQFF.

This chain connects TRBV18 to TRBJ2-5; tentative D call: TRBD2 (5 bases). The CDR3 runs to 14 residues. Germline V gene sequence: CDR1 KGHSH, CDR2 LQKENI. Trimming pared 2 bases from V and 5 bases from J, leaving 12 bases between. The DNA for the CDR3 is TGTGCCAGCTCACCAACTAGGATTGAGGAGACCCAGTACTTC. Amino acid sequence: CASSPTRIEETQYF.

The genes are TRBV7-2 and TRBJ1-1; D unclear. With 3 bases removed from V and 1 base from J, the gap between germline ends came to 12 bases. There are 15 residues in the CDR3. Germline assignment: CDR1 SGHTA and CDR2 FQGNSA. CDR3 DNA sequence: TGTGCCAGCAGCTTTTCTAACCGGGGGAACACTGAAGCTTTCTTT. It translates to CASSFSNRGNTEAFF.

The chain combines TRBV4-1 with TRBJ1-2, with D tentatively TRBD1 (5 bases). CDR1 is MGHRA and CDR2 is YSYEKL in the germline V gene. V lost 4 bases to trimming and J lost 7 bases, with 25 bases between them. The CDR3 totals 17 residues. The CDR3 DNA reads as TGCGCCAGCAGCCGAGAAAGCTCCGGGACGGGCTATTCTGGCTACACCTTC. This codes for CASSRESSGTGYSGYTF.

CDR3 bases: TGCGCCAGCAGCCAAGAGGGTTGGAGCGATACGCAGTATTTT. Protein sequence: CASSQEGWSDTQYF. V is TRBV4-3 and J is TRBJ2-3; no firm D call. Trimming took 0 bases from V and 6 from J, leaving 10 bases between them. The CDR3 totals 14 residues. CDR1 is LGHNA and CDR2 is YSLEER in the germline V gene.

V gene TRBV6-5 combines with J gene TRBJ1-4; no clear D gene. This CDR3 has 13 amino acids. V lost 4 bases to trimming and J lost 5 bases, with 8 bases between them. Germline CDR1 and CDR2: MNHEY and SVGAGI. CDR3 region: CASSWAENEKLFF. The CDR3 DNA reads as TGTGCCAGCAGTTGGGCCGAGAATGAAAAACTGTTTTTT.

CDR3 sequence reads: CASSLGGTGPNTEAFF. The CDR3 nucleotides are TGTGCCAGCAGCTTAGGAGGGACAGGACCAAACACTGAAGCTTTCTTT. The rearrangement uses TRBV11-3 and TRBJ1-1, with 8 bases lining up with TRBD1. This CDR3 region has 16 residues. Germline V CDR1 and CDR2: SGHNT, YENEEA. The V and J ends lost 1 base and 2 bases, in that order; junction bases with no gene match: 6. The variable domain in full, completed from reference TRBV11-3 and TRBJ1-1, reads EAGVVQSPRYKIIEKKQPVAFWCNPISGHNTLYWYLQNLGQGPELLIRYENEEAVDDSQLPKDRFSAERLKGVDSTLKIQPAELGDSAVYLCASSLGGTGPNTEAFFGQGTRLTVV.

This clone was counted a single time. This rearrangement joins TRBV10-2 to TRBJ2-3; D possibly matches TRBD1 or TRBD2 (5 bases each). This CDR3 has 10 residues. Deletions cut 8 bases from V and 7 bases from J, with 7 bases between. The germline CDR1 and CDR2 sequences are WSHSY and SAAADI. The CDR3 region has the DNA TGCGCCAGCGGGGGAAATACGCAGTATTTT. Translated: CASGGNTQYF.

The rearrangement joins TRBV19 to TRBJ1-4; D is undetermined. The germline V and J ends were trimmed by 7 bases and 8 bases, with 11 bases remaining between them. CDR3 length: 12 residues. Germline values: CDR1 LNHDA, CDR2 SQIVND (reference sequence). CDR3 protein: CASKRKGEKLFF. As DNA, the CDR3 is TGTGCCAGTAAAAGGAAGGGAGAAAAACTGTTTTTT.

The chain links TRBV9 to TRBJ2-1; D might be TRBD1 (5 bases). The CDR3 sequence is 15 residues long. Germline V CDR1 and CDR2: SGDLS, YYNGEE. V was cut by 0 bases and J by 2 bases, with 9 bases left in between. The CDR3 DNA sequence: TGTGCCAGCAGCGTAGCAGGGCCCCCCTACAATGAGCAGTTCTTC. Amino acid sequence: CASSVAGPPYNEQFF.

This chain connects TRBV27 to TRBJ2-7; unclear D gene. CDR3 length: 14 residues. Per the germline V gene, CDR1 is MNHEY and CDR2 is SMNVEV (reference sequence). The V gene lost 0 bases and the J gene lost 7 bases, with 13 bases spanning the gap. The CDR3 region is CASSLSPLWGEQYV. For the CDR3, the DNA is TGTGCCAGCAGTTTATCTCCCCTTTGGGGAGAGCAGTACGTC.

V and J are TRBV9 and TRBJ2-1; 7 positions agree with TRBD2. The CDR3 is made up of 18 amino acids. V dropped 0 bases and J dropped 8; count of bases not matched to a gene: 17. Looked up from germline, CDR1 is SGDLS and CDR2 is YYNGEE. The CDR3 loop reads CASSVGGGRVDPKDEQFF. The DNA for the CDR3 is TGTGCCAGCAGCGTAGGAGGCGGGAGAGTCGACCCGAAGGATGAGCAGTTCTTC.

V and J are TRBV7-9 and TRBJ2-7; 7 bases are shared with TRBD1. Germline loops: CDR1 SEHNR, CDR2 FQNEAQ (reference sequence). The ends lost 5 bases at V and 3 bases at J; junction bases unmatched: 4. This CDR3 has 13 amino acids. CDR3 region: CASSPTGFYEQYV. The CDR3 bases are TGTGCCAGCAGCCCGACAGGGTTCTACGAGCAGTACGTC.

This clone showed up just once. The CDR3 bases are TGTGCCATCAGCCCGGGACAAAACTATGGCTACACCTTC. Its translation: CAISPGQNYGYTF. The rearrangement links TRBV10-3 to TRBJ1-2; TRBD1 is a possible D gene (6 bases). CDR1 ENHRY and CDR2 SYGVKD come from the germline V gene. V dropped 6 bases and J dropped 2 bases, with 10 bases sitting between them. There are 13 residues in the CDR3.

V usage is TRBV19 and J usage is TRBJ1-2; D call uncertain. Trimming left V 5 bases short and J 6 bases short, with 16 bases between. This CDR3 region has 14 residues. CDR1 and CDR2 from the germline V gene are LNHDA and SQIVND (reference sequence). The CDR3 here is CASSGRGRLDGYTF. The CDR3 DNA is TGTGCCAGTAGTGGGAGAGGGAGACTCGATGGCTACACCTTC.

J is TRBJ1-4 and V is TRBV5-1, with D perhaps matching TRBD1 (6 bases). Germline V gives CDR1 SGHRS, CDR2 YFSETQ. Trimming removed 2 bases from V and 3 bases from J, with 17 bases in between. The CDR3 covers 17 residues. The CDR3 here is CASSLGQSLTSNEKLFF. Here the CDR3 DNA reads TGCGCCAGCAGCTTAGGACAGTCGCTGACATCTAATGAAAAACTGTTTTTT.

This clone was seen only once. V gene TRBV29-1 combines with J gene TRBJ1-4; D call uncertain. The CDR3 is made up of 14 amino acids. V lost 8 bases, J lost 8 bases, and 21 bases lay in between. The germline V gene encodes CDR1 SQVTM and CDR2 ANQGSEA. The CDR3: CSPRRVRAEEKLFF. The CDR3 DNA reads as TGCAGCCCACGCCGCGTAAGGGCGGAGGAAAAACTGTTTTTT.

The chain joins TRBV3-1 (or the pseudogene TRBV3-2) to TRBJ1-2, with D tentatively TRBD1 (6 bases). Between the trimmed V and J ends, which lost 0 bases and 7 bases, there was a span of 9 bases. CDR3 size: 13 residues. Germline lookup yields CDR1 LGHDT and CDR2 YNNKEL (reference sequence). The CDR3 loop reads CASSQDPGAGYTF. The CDR3 DNA sequence: TGTGCCAGCAGCCAAGACCCAGGGGCTGGCTACACCTTC.

The rearrangement joins TRBV7-9 to TRBJ1-2; 9 positions agree with TRBD1. CDR3 length equals 14 residues. Looked up from germline, CDR1 is SEHNR and CDR2 is FQNEAQ (reference sequence). The trim removed 4 bases at V and 5 bases at J, leaving 5 bases unmatched. Here the CDR3 reads CASSSTGTGYGYTF. The CDR3 DNA sequence: TGTGCCAGCAGCTCCACCGGGACAGGGTATGGCTACACCTTC.

This rearrangement joins TRBV11-3 to TRBJ2-5; D might be TRBD1 or TRBD2, each matching 5 bases. With 5 bases removed from V and 2 bases from J, the gap between germline ends came to 15 bases. CDR3 size: 15 residues. The germline gives CDR1 SGHNT, CDR2 YENEEA. CDR3 DNA: TGTGCCAGCAGCCAAGGGGTAACGGGGCAAGAGACCCAGTACTTC. Protein: CASSQGVTGQETQYF.

This chain connects TRBV27 to TRBJ2-1; TRBD2 matches at 10 bases. This CDR3 spans 16 amino acids. Germline loops: CDR1 MNHEY, CDR2 SMNVEV (reference sequence). The trim removed 3 bases at V and 5 bases at J, leaving 7 bases unmatched. This chain's CDR3 is CASSFQGTSVDNEQFF. CDR3 nucleotides: TGTGCCAGCAGTTTCCAGGGGACTAGCGTAGACAATGAGCAGTTCTTC.

This chain joins TRBV23-1 and TRBJ2-5; 9 bases align to TRBD1. TRBV23-1 is filed as an ORF, its function uncertain. V lost 2 bases, J lost 4 bases, and 5 bases stayed unmatched. The CDR3 extends over 15 amino acids. The CDR3 protein is CASSQMTGGGETQYF. As DNA, the CDR3 is TGCGCCAGCAGTCAAATGACAGGGGGGGGAGAGACCCAGTACTTC.

A single count supports this clone. The V call is TRBV6-1, the J call TRBJ1-2; 8 bases map to TRBD1. V trimming: 2 bases; J trimming: 3 bases; junction bases outside the gene matches: 5. The CDR3 runs 15 residues. Germline assignment: CDR1 MNHNS and CDR2 SASEGT. The DNA for the CDR3 is TGTGCCAGCAGTGAACTTGCAGGGGGCTACTATGGCTACACCTTC. This gives the protein CASSELAGGYYGYTF.